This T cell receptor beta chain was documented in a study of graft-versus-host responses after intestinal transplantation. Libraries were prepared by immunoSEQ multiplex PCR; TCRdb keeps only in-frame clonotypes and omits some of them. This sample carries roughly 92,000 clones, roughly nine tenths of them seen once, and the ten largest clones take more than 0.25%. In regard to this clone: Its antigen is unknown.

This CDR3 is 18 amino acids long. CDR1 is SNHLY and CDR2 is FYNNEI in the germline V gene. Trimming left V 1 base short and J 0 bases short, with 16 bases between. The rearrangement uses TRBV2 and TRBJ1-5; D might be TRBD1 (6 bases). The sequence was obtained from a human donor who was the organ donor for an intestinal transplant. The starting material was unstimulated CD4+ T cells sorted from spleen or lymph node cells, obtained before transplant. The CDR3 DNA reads TGTGCCAGCAGTGAAGTATTCTGGGCAGGGGATAGCAATCAGCCCCAGCATTTT. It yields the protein CASSEVFWAGDSNQPQHF.